This TCR beta chain was obtained from a study of blood T cell repertoires in COVID-19. Study-level information: The United States, Italy and Spain supplied acute and convalescent COVID-19 samples. Sample material is recorded as cDNA or gDNA derived from T cells, B-cell-depleted T cells, or PBMCs.

Original handling: Amplification of reference gene primers provided the estimated nucleated cell counts. TCRdb's copy holds only in-frame clones and misses some; the assay was immunoSEQ multiplex PCR. The DNA gave D and trimming, while V, J and clone size come from that table. The sample has about 140,000 clones; approximately 78% are singletons. Trimming removed 2 bases at V and 5 bases at J, with 14 bases between. The CDR3 totals 14 residues. Germline CDR1 reads SGHRS; CDR2 reads YFSETQ. What was sequenced was peripheral blood. The clonotype comes from an elderly woman with acute or convalescent COVID-19. The chain joins TRBV5-1 to TRBJ2-7; weak D call: TRBD1 (6 bases). CDR3 protein: CASSFGGGGNEQYF. In nucleotides, the CDR3 is TGCGCCAGCAGCTTCGGTGGGGGCGGAAACGAGCAGTACTTC.